Below are 16 T cell receptor beta chains sequenced from a single sample in a study of blood T cell repertoires in COVID-19. Profiling relied on immunoSEQ multiplex PCR, and the TCRdb table lists in-frame clones only, not all of them. The sample consists of approximately 170,000 clones, about 86% of them appearing once. The material sequenced was peripheral blood. All receptors derive from a man in his forties or fifties with active or convalescent COVID-19.

This chain connects TRBV10-1 to TRBJ2-7; the match to TRBD1 covers 9 bases. V shed 2 bases and J 5 bases; nucleotides not matched to a gene: 4. This CDR3 comprises 14 residues. Germline loops: CDR1 WNHNN, CDR2 SYGVQD (reference sequence). Here the CDR3 DNA reads TGCGCCAGCAGTGAGACCAGGACAGGGGACGAGCAGTACTTC. Its translation: CASSETRTGDEQYF.

The rearrangement links TRBV5-1 to TRBJ1-2; D may be TRBD1 (6 bases). The CDR3 is 16 residues long. The ends were cut back, 4 bases at V and 8 bases at J, with 24 bases in the middle. The germline CDR1 and CDR2 sequences are SGHRS and YFSETQ. The CDR3 DNA sequence: TGCGCCAGCAGCCTCATTTTACAGGGAGAGGTTCGCGGCTACACCTTC. Encoded protein: CASSLILQGEVRGYTF. Drawing the rest from reference TRBV5-1 and TRBJ1-2, the complete variable domain is KAGVTQTPRYLIKTRGQQVTLSCSPISGHRSVSWYQQTPGQGLQFLFEYFSETQRNKGNFPGRFSGRQFSNSRSEMNVSTLELGDSALYLCASSLILQGEVRGYTFGSGTRLTVV.

The chain joins TRBV4-1 to TRBJ1-5; 10 nucleotides line up with TRBD1. Germline V gives CDR1 MGHRA, CDR2 YSYEKL. The CDR3 runs 19 residues. With 4 bases clipped from V and 4 bases from J, the junction kept 16 bases outside the gene matches. The CDR3 loop is CASSPLYTGTGVGNQPQHF. CDR3 DNA sequence: TGCGCCAGCAGCCCCCTCTACACCGGGACAGGGGTAGGTAATCAGCCCCAGCATTTT.

J is TRBJ1-2 and V is TRBV12-5; tentative D call: TRBD1 (6 bases). The CDR3 runs to 15 residues. V was trimmed by 0 bases and J by 8 bases, leaving 16 bases between them. Germline V gene data show CDR1 as LGHNT and CDR2 as FRNRAP. DNA for the CDR3: TGTGCTAGTGGTTTGGTGGTCGGGGGGCGGGAAGGCTACACCTTC. Translating gives CASGLVVGGREGYTF.

The chain links TRBV4-1 to TRBJ2-1; TRBD1 agrees at 10 bases. This CDR3 is built from 15 residues. Germline trimming cut 3 bases from V and 13 bases from J; bases unmatched to any gene: 12. Germline V lookup: CDR1 MGHRA, CDR2 YSYEKL. The CDR3 nucleotides read TGCGCCAGCAGCCAGGCCGGGACAGGGGCAATGAATCAGTTCTTC. Translation gives CASSQAGTGAMNQFF.

V and J are TRBV28 and TRBJ1-3; a possible D gene is TRBD1 (5 bases). V was shortened by 3 bases and J by 0 bases, with 9 bases between the two germline ends. CDR1 MDHEN and CDR2 SYDVKM come from the germline V gene. This CDR3 comprises 15 residues. The CDR3 sequence: CASSLGGISGNTIYF. CDR3 DNA sequence: TGTGCCAGCAGTTTGGGGGGGATCTCTGGAAACACCATATATTTT.

The V gene is TRBV28, the J gene TRBJ2-7; 11 bases align to TRBD1. Germline CDR1 MDHEN, CDR2 SYDVKM. The trim removed 3 bases at V and 3 bases at J, leaving 4 bases unmatched. The CDR3 has 15 residues. The DNA for the CDR3 is TGTGCCAGCAGTTTCGTCGGGACAGGGGGCTACGAGCAGTACTTC. Protein: CASSFVGTGGYEQYF.

The V call is TRBV15, the J call TRBJ2-2; D uncertain. Trimming removed 1 base at V and 4 bases at J, with 4 bases between. Germline V gene data show CDR1 as LNHNV and CDR2 as YYDKDF (reference sequence). CDR3 length equals 13 residues. The DNA for the CDR3 is TGTGCCACCAGCAGAGTGGCCACCGGGGAGCTGTTTTTT. This translates into CATSRVATGELFF. Combining the CDR3 with reference TRBV15 and TRBJ2-2 gives the whole variable domain DAMVIQNPRYQVTQFGKPVTLSCSQTLNHNVMYWYQQKSSQAPKLLFHYYDKDFNNEADTPDNFQSRRPNTSFCFLDIRSPGLGDTAMYLCATSRVATGELFFGEGSRLTVL.

The count of this clone is one. The CDR3 DNA sequence: TGTGCCAGCAAGATAGGGGGCACTGAAGCTTTCTTT. Translation: CASKIGGTEAFF. This chain uses TRBV5-6 with TRBJ1-1; a weak D match, TRBD1 (6 bases). Between the trimmed V and J ends, which lost 6 bases and 4 bases, there was a span of 10 bases. Per germline, CDR1 SGHDT and CDR2 YYEEEE. The CDR3 has 12 residues.

This clone was counted between two and nine times. The V gene is TRBV3-1 (or the pseudogene TRBV3-2), the J gene TRBJ2-1; 11 nucleotides line up with TRBD2. The germline CDR1 and CDR2 sequences are LGHDT and YNNKEL (reference sequence). Unmatched junction bases numbered 5, after V lost 7 bases and J lost 6 bases. This CDR3 contains 14 residues. CDR3 DNA sequence: TGTGCCAGCAACGTCGGGACTAGCGGCAATGAGCAGTTCTTC. Translated, it gives CASNVGTSGNEQFF.

The chain links TRBV3-1 (or the pseudogene TRBV3-2) to TRBJ2-5, with D possibly TRBD1 on 6 matching bases. This CDR3 spans 14 amino acids. V lost 1 base and J lost 9, with 15 bases in between. The germline gives CDR1 LGHDT, CDR2 YNNKEL (reference sequence). The DNA for the CDR3 is TGTGCCAGCAGCCAAGGACAGGCGCCAATGGCCCAGTACTTC. Residues: CASSQGQAPMAQYF.

The chain combines TRBV20-1 with TRBJ2-5; D may be TRBD1 (5 bases). The CDR3 is 11 amino acids. Trimming took 3 bases from V and 5 from J, leaving 7 bases between them. Germline lookup yields CDR1 DFQATT and CDR2 SNEGSKA (reference sequence). The chain's CDR3 is CSARGLETQYF. The CDR3 DNA reads TGCAGTGCTAGGGGGCTGGAGACCCAGTACTTC.

The chain couples TRBV28 to TRBJ1-2, with TRBD1 as a possible D gene (6 bases). Germline lookup yields CDR1 MDHEN and CDR2 SYDVKM. This CDR3 has 12 amino acids. The V gene lost 7 bases and the J gene lost 5 bases, with 11 bases spanning the gap. CDR3 sequence: CASNGQKYGYTF. Written as DNA, the CDR3 is TGTGCCAGCAACGGACAGAAGTATGGCTACACCTTC.

The chain combines TRBV6-5 with TRBJ1-5; the D gene is possibly TRBD1 (6 bases). The germline gives CDR1 MNHEY, CDR2 SVGAGI. V was shortened by 2 bases and J by 9 bases, with 11 bases between the two germline ends. The CDR3 sequence is 13 residues long. The CDR3 DNA is TGTGCCAGCAGTTACACACAGGGTTGGCCCCAGCATTTT. Protein: CASSYTQGWPQHF.

V and J are TRBV19 and TRBJ1-4; tentatively, D is TRBD1 (6 bases). The germline V and J ends were trimmed by 8 bases and 0 bases, with 10 bases remaining between them. The length of the CDR3 is 14 residues. Germline assignment: CDR1 LNHDA and CDR2 SQIVND (reference sequence). CDR3 protein: CASSRGATNEKLFF. The DNA of the CDR3 is TGTGCCAGTTCCAGGGGTGCAACTAATGAAAAACTGTTTTTT.

The chain is built from TRBV7-9 and TRBJ1-4; D is possibly TRBD1 (6 bases). Germline CDR1 and CDR2: SEHNR and FQNEAQ (reference sequence). CDR3 length: 14 amino acids. V was trimmed by 5 bases and J by 6 bases, leaving 13 bases between them. CDR3 region: CASSRGASDEKLFF. DNA for the CDR3: TGTGCCAGCAGCCGGGGGGCGTCGGATGAAAAACTGTTTTTT.